This TCR beta chain was captured in a study of blood T cell repertoires in COVID-19. The method was immunoSEQ multiplex PCR; TCRdb's version includes in-frame clones alone and lacks a portion of them. The table lists 100,000 to 150,000 clones, roughly four fifths of them singletons. Germline V lookup: CDR1 MNHEY, CDR2 SVGAGI. Trimming took 4 bases from V and 0 from J; bases not matched to a gene: 6. This CDR3 region has 15 residues. V is TRBV6-5 and J is TRBJ2-7; 7 nucleotides line up with TRBD1. This clonotype was obtained from a human donor in a cohort sampled during active COVID-19. Sequencing was carried out using peripheral blood. CDR3 sequence reads: CASSSGQHFSYEQYF. In nucleotides, the CDR3 is TGTGCCAGCAGTTCGGGACAGCACTTCTCCTACGAGCAGTACTTC.